The following is a T cell receptor beta chain sequence with its context. The antigen remains unidentified. Other nucleotide sequences from this sample produce the same CDR3. Assay used: immunoSEQ multiplex PCR; TCRdb lists only in-frame clones, some missing. This sample carries about 120,000 clones, 91% of them seen once, and the ten largest clones take about 5.2%. The entry originates in a study of T cell responses to AZD1222 COVID-19 vaccine. About the research overall: Analysis merged second doses at about 4 or about 12 weeks. General observations from the study: As reported, nearly half of all spike-specific TCRs target variant regions that are unmutated. Repertoires were sampled only after the peak T cell response. Among the donors, most were white British and more were female, and clonal diversity was possibly underestimated.

V was pared by 3 bases and J by 4 bases, with 4 bases between. The CDR3 has 11 residues. The sample in question was peripheral blood, obtained on day 0 of AZD1222 vaccination. V and J are TRBV12-3 or TRBV12-4 and TRBJ2-7; no definite D call. The clonotype comes from an adult in good health. The CDR3 spells CASSFSYEQYF. CDR3 bases: TGTGCCAGCAGTTTCAGTTACGAGCAGTACTTC.